This TCR beta chain was sequenced during a study of Ad26.COV2.S vaccination and SARS-CoV-2 variants. Treatment defined: some 20 received Ad26.COV2.S at low or high dose, single or two shots; several received placebo; per-sample allocation not given. Specimens were obtained on day 63 following the first vaccine or placebo injection. After removal of 1 base from V and 1 base from J, the junction contained 6 bases not matched to a gene. The CDR3 runs 16 residues. Per germline, CDR1 SGHAT and CDR2 FQNNGV. Generated by immunoSEQ multiplex PCR, the TCRdb table keeps only in-frame clones and is missing some. The sample has about 350,000 clones; approximately 90% are singletons.

The specimen comprised peripheral blood, sampled in a trial of Ad26.COV2.S vaccine versus placebo. This receptor was obtained from a person between 18 and 65 years old who received the Ad26.COV2.S COVID-19 vaccine or a placebo. The V call is TRBV11-2, the J call TRBJ1-2, with 7 bases aligning to TRBD1. The CDR3, as DNA: TGTGCCAGCAGCTTAGGCACAGGGGCGATTAACTATGGCTACACCTTC. It encodes CASSLGTGAINYGYTF.